The sequence of this T cell receptor beta chain was determined in a study of OX40 agonist ivuxolimab in advanced cancers. This clone was observed a handful of times. Only in-frame clones appear in the TCRdb table, and some are missing; sequencing was by immunoSEQ multiplex PCR. The sample lists 48,000 or so clones; about three quarters were seen once. This CDR3 is 14 amino acids long. V gave up 3 bases and J gave up 1 base, with 9 bases separating them. CDR1 and CDR2 from the germline V gene are SGHTA and FQGNSA. The rearrangement links TRBV7-2 to TRBJ2-5; no clear D. This material consisted of CD4+ or CD8+ T cells sorted from blood, taken in a trial of the OX40 agonist ivuxolimab. The receptor was isolated from an adult with an advanced solid tumor such as melanoma, head and neck, liver or kidney cancer. The CDR3 here is CASSLRPSQETQYF. The CDR3 bases are TGTGCCAGCAGCTTGAGGCCTAGCCAAGAGACCCAGTACTTC.